The 29 T cell receptor beta chains below were found in one sample sequenced in a study of memory CD4+ T cells and cytomegalovirus serostatus. Here immunoSEQ multiplex PCR was the method, and the copy in TCRdb shows in-frame clones only, minus some. This table holds 45,000 to 60,000 clones, around 80% found once. Single viable CD3+CD4+CD8-CD45RO+ cells were sorted as the memory CD4+ T cells. The sequenced sample was memory CD4+ T cells from blood. All receptors come from an adult in good health and CMV-seropositive.

This clone was detected a few times. The chain employs TRBV13 and TRBJ1-6, with no clear D. Germline CDR1 PRHDT, CDR2 FYEKMQ (reference sequence). This CDR3 comprises 13 residues. Trimming removed 6 bases at V and 11 bases at J, with 14 bases between. The CDR3 sequence: CASRGAIGTPLHF. In DNA form, the CDR3 reads TGTGCCAGCAGGGGAGCGATTGGGACACCCCTCCACTTT.

The genes are TRBV7-2 and TRBJ1-2; D might be TRBD1 (5 bases). The germline V gene has CDR1 SGHTA and CDR2 FQGNSA. The CDR3 consists of 14 residues. V lost 6 bases and J 3 bases, leaving 14 bases between the germline ends. CDR3 coding DNA: TGTGCCAGCAGGTCCACCGGGACTGACTATGGCTACACCTTC. This codes for CASRSTGTDYGYTF.

V usage is TRBV18 and J usage is TRBJ2-1; 8 bases align to TRBD2. The junction had 5 bases not matched to a gene; V was cut back by 2 bases and J by 8 bases. The germline V gene has CDR1 KGHSH and CDR2 LQKENI. The CDR3 runs to 14 residues. The CDR3 loop reads CASSPSGLGDEQFF. The CDR3 bases are TGTGCCAGCTCACCATCGGGACTAGGAGATGAGCAGTTCTTC.

This clone turned up a few times. The chain links TRBV9 to TRBJ1-3; no definite D call. Germline CDR1 reads SGDLS; CDR2 reads YYNGEE. The ends were cut back, 3 bases at V and 0 bases at J, with 10 bases in the middle. This CDR3 comprises 15 residues. Written as DNA, the CDR3 is TGTGCCAGCAGCGCCGACGGACTCTCTGGAAACACCATATATTTT. Protein product: CASSADGLSGNTIYF. The full variable domain, its missing parts supplied by reference TRBV9 and TRBJ1-3, is DSGVTQTPKHLITATGQRVTLRCSPRSGDLSVYWYQQSLDQGLQFLIQYYNGEERAKGNILERFSAQQFPDLHSELNLSSLELGDSALYFCASSADGLSGNTIYFGEGSWLTVV.

The rearrangement joins TRBV27 to TRBJ1-5; a weak D match, TRBD1 (6 bases). Germline CDR1 reads MNHEY; CDR2 reads SMNVEV (reference sequence). This CDR3 is 13 amino acids long. Trimming took off 10 bases at V and 4 bases at J, with 14 bases between the two ends. The CDR3 here is CATAGARNQPQHF. The CDR3 DNA reads as TGTGCCACCGCGGGGGCCCGAAATCAGCCCCAGCATTTT.

The chain combines TRBV7-2 with TRBJ1-6, with 7 bases fitting TRBD1. Germline CDR1 SGHTA, CDR2 FQGNSA. CDR3 size: 18 residues. V was clipped by 1 base and J by 0 bases; unmatched bases: 6. The CDR3 reads CASSLGTGRSSYNSPLHF. As DNA, the CDR3 is TGTGCCAGCAGCTTAGGGACAGGCCGAAGCTCCTATAATTCACCCCTCCACTTT.

This chain connects TRBV2 to TRBJ2-1, with TRBD2 matching 11 bases. This CDR3 is 17 amino acids long. V trimming: 1 base; J trimming: 5 bases; junction bases outside the gene matches: 7. Germline-derived CDR1 and CDR2 are SNHLY and FYNNEI. The chain's CDR3 is CASSEVRGLAANNEQFF. The CDR3 DNA sequence: TGTGCCAGCAGTGAAGTCAGGGGACTAGCGGCAAACAATGAGCAGTTCTTC.

The J gene is TRBJ1-1, the V gene TRBV7-2; TRBD1 might be the D (5 bases). The CDR3 covers 14 residues. Per germline, CDR1 SGHTA and CDR2 FQGNSA. Trimming removed 3 bases at V and 8 bases at J, with 16 bases between. The CDR3 loop reads CASSFDRGGREAFF. The CDR3 DNA sequence: TGTGCCAGCAGCTTCGATCGGGGGGGACGGGAAGCTTTCTTT.

The V call is TRBV18, the J call TRBJ1-3, with D perhaps TRBD1 (6 bases). The CDR3 covers 15 residues. Trimming took off 6 bases at V and 1 base at J, with 13 bases between the two ends. Per germline, CDR1 KGHSH and CDR2 LQKENI. CDR3 sequence (DNA): TGTGCCAGCTCTCCGACAGGCGGATCTGGAAACACCATATATTTT. Its protein is CASSPTGGSGNTIYF.

This clone was observed a few times. The chain has TRBV6-6 and TRBJ2-7, with D possibly TRBD2 on 5 matching bases. V lost 3 bases, J lost 2 bases, and 17 bases lay in between. This CDR3 is 16 amino acids long. Germline V gene sequence: CDR1 MNHNY, CDR2 SVGAGI (reference sequence). CDR3 region: CASSYQAGPRPYEQYF. In DNA, the CDR3 is TGTGCCAGCAGTTATCAGGCGGGTCCCCGACCCTACGAGCAGTACTTC.

V and J are TRBV28 and TRBJ2-5; TRBD2 aligns across 10 bases. The length of the CDR3 is 15 residues. CDR1 MDHEN and CDR2 SYDVKM come from the germline V gene. Trimming at V came to 5 bases and at J to 5 bases, leaving 8 bases not matched to a gene. CDR3 coding DNA: TGTGCCAGCAGTACCAGCGGGAGGGCCCAGGAGACCCAGTACTTC. This sequence encodes CASSTSGRAQETQYF.

Concerning this clone itself: At the DNA level, this CDR3 is encoded by other sequences in the same sample as well. This sequence joins TRBV2 and TRBJ2-2; D gene uncertain. CDR1 SNHLY and CDR2 FYNNEI come from the germline V gene. This CDR3 comprises 14 residues. The V end was cut by 4 bases, the J end by 1 base, with 7 bases between. This CDR3 is CASSAVGNTGELFF. The CDR3 DNA reads as TGTGCCAGCAGTGCCGTAGGGAACACCGGGGAGCTGTTTTTT.

This clone was detected once. V gene TRBV6-6 combines with J gene TRBJ1-2; a weak D match, TRBD1 (6 bases). Trimming took 4 bases from V and 8 from J, leaving 20 bases between them. This CDR3 spans 15 amino acids. The germline CDR1 and CDR2 sequences are MNHNY and SVGAGI (reference sequence). The CDR3 DNA reads as TGTGCCAGCAGTTTCCGGGGCCAGGGGTTGCAGGGCTACACCTTC. Its protein is CASSFRGQGLQGYTF.

This clone was counted a few times. CDR3 coding DNA: TGTGCCAGCTCACCACCGCGGGGGCGCAATCAGCCCCAGCATTTT. Its protein product is CASSPPRGRNQPQHF. This chain links TRBV18 with TRBJ1-5, with TRBD1 as a possible D gene (6 bases). Per the germline V gene, CDR1 is KGHSH and CDR2 is LQKENI. The CDR3 covers 15 residues. Deletions cut 0 bases from V and 2 bases from J, with 8 bases between.

The chain couples TRBV7-3 to TRBJ1-2, with TRBD1 as a possible D gene (5 bases). Trimming left V 5 bases short and J 8 bases short, with 15 bases between. CDR3 size: 13 residues. Germline V gene lookup returns CDR1 SGHTA and CDR2 FQGTGA. The CDR3 nucleotides read TGTGCCAGCAGCCCCGGCAGGGACGGCGGCTACACCTTC. Translated, it gives CASSPGRDGGYTF.

The chain couples TRBV13 to TRBJ1-2, with TRBD1 matching over 9 bases. Germline V gene data show CDR1 as PRHDT and CDR2 as FYEKMQ (reference sequence). After removal of 0 bases from V and 8 bases from J, the junction contained 13 bases not matched to a gene. The CDR3 sequence is 17 residues long. The CDR3: CASSLGPGTGRAKGYTF. Written as DNA, the CDR3 is TGTGCCAGCAGCTTAGGCCCCGGGACAGGGCGCGCGAAAGGCTACACCTTC.

The chain combines TRBV7-6 with TRBJ2-5; TRBD1 agrees at 9 bases. CDR1 is SGHVS and CDR2 is FNYEAQ in the germline V gene. V trimming: 0 bases; J trimming: 2 bases; junction bases outside the gene matches: 4. The CDR3 sequence is 16 residues long. The CDR3 region is CASSLALGQGQETQYF. DNA for the CDR3: TGTGCCAGCAGCTTAGCGCTAGGACAGGGGCAAGAGACCCAGTACTTC. Based on the CDR3 plus reference TRBV7-6 and TRBJ2-5, the full variable domain is GAGVSQSPRYKVTKRGQDVALRCDPISGHVSLYWYRQALGQGPEFLTYFNYEAQQDKSGLPNDRFSAERPEGSISTLTIQRTEQRDSAMYRCASSLALGQGQETQYFGPGTRLLVL.

This chain connects TRBV11-2 to TRBJ1-4, with 7 nucleotides matching TRBD1. Germline V lookup: CDR1 SGHAT, CDR2 FQNNGV. Unmatched junction bases numbered 7, after V lost 5 bases and J lost 4 bases. The CDR3 loop spans 15 amino acids. The CDR3 spells CASSLGQAINEKLFF. The CDR3 DNA reads as TGTGCCAGCAGCCTTGGACAGGCCATTAATGAAAAACTGTTTTTT.

This chain links TRBV2 with TRBJ2-5; D is ambiguous. Germline CDR1 and CDR2: SNHLY and FYNNEI. The CDR3 runs 14 residues. V was shortened by 6 bases and J by 0 bases, with 11 bases between the two germline ends. The DNA for the CDR3 is TGTGCCAGCAGGGTTAGCACTAACCAAGAGACCCAGTACTTC. Protein: CASRVSTNQETQYF.

The chain employs TRBV5-1 and TRBJ2-2, with D unclear. CDR1 and CDR2 (germline): SGHRS, YFSETQ. Trimming took off 3 bases at V and 5 bases at J, with 11 bases between the two ends. This CDR3 comprises 14 residues. Here the CDR3 DNA reads TGCGCCAGCAGCTCGTCCTTGGGGACCGGGGAGCTGTTTTTT. This gives the protein CASSSSLGTGELFF. Looking up the rest from reference TRBV5-1 and TRBJ2-2 gives the full variable domain: KAGVTQTPRYLIKTRGQQVTLSCSPISGHRSVSWYQQTPGQGLQFLFEYFSETQRNKGNFPGRFSGRQFSNSRSEMNVSTLELGDSALYLCASSSSLGTGELFFGEGSRLTVL.

The chain has TRBV4-2 and TRBJ1-4; D perhaps matches TRBD1 (6 bases). With 2 bases removed from V and 7 bases from J, the gap between germline ends came to 14 bases. The CDR3 sequence is 15 residues long. Germline V gene data show CDR1 as LGHNA and CDR2 as YNFKEQ. CDR3 loop: CASSQPQGNGEKLFF. The CDR3 region has the DNA TGTGCCAGCAGCCAACCCCAGGGGAACGGTGAAAAACTGTTTTTT.

This chain joins TRBV4-1 and TRBJ1-5, with D possibly matching TRBD1 (5 bases). Germline lookup yields CDR1 MGHRA and CDR2 YSYEKL. This CDR3 has 19 residues. Deletions cut 0 bases from V and 0 bases from J, with 18 bases between. CDR3 residues: CASSQDGIRMGGSNQPQHF. The CDR3 region has the DNA TGCGCCAGCAGCCAAGATGGGATACGTATGGGGGGTAGCAATCAGCCCCAGCATTTT.

The chain couples TRBV4-2 to TRBJ1-4; D remains unclear. Trimming took 2 bases from V and 8 from J, leaving 9 bases between them. Germline-derived CDR1 and CDR2 are LGHNA and YNFKEQ. The CDR3 sequence is 13 residues long. The CDR3 nucleotides are TGTGCCAGCAGCCAATTGGGAGGAGAAAAACTGTTTTTT. This encodes CASSQLGGEKLFF.

The chain is built from TRBV6-6 and TRBJ1-6, with D tentatively TRBD1 (5 bases). Germline assignment: CDR1 MNHNY and CDR2 SVGAGI (reference sequence). The length of the CDR3 is 13 residues. The V end lost 10 bases, the J end lost 7 bases, and 14 bases lay between the germline ends. CDR3 residues: CANGHTLNSPLHF. The CDR3 region has the DNA TGTGCCAACGGACACACCCTAAATTCACCCCTCCACTTT.

CDR3 nucleotide sequence: TGTGCCAGTAGTACAGACTCCTATAATTCACCCCTCCACTTT. It codes for CASSTDSYNSPLHF. The V call is TRBV19, the J call TRBJ1-6; no clear D. V was shortened by 4 bases and J by 0 bases, with 4 bases between the two germline ends. Looked up from germline, CDR1 is LNHDA and CDR2 is SQIVND (reference sequence). The CDR3 covers 14 residues.

V gene TRBV30 combines with J gene TRBJ2-3, with TRBD2 matching 14 bases. J gave up 8 bases and V 5 bases, and 3 bases lay outside the gene matches. CDR3 length equals 13 residues. Germline loops: CDR1 GTSNPN, CDR2 SVGIG (reference sequence). CDR3: CAWQGLAGGTQYF. The DNA of the CDR3 is TGTGCCTGGCAAGGACTAGCGGGGGGTACGCAGTATTTT.

The chain's CDR3 is CASRLTVVNYGYTF. CDR3 nucleotide sequence: TGTGCCAGTAGACTGACAGTGGTGAACTATGGCTACACCTTC. The chain combines TRBV19 with TRBJ1-2; TRBD1 might be the D (5 bases). Between the trimmed V and J ends, which lost 6 bases and 2 bases, there was a span of 13 bases. CDR1 is LNHDA, CDR2 SQIVND, per germline (reference sequence). CDR3 length equals 14 residues. The full variable domain, its missing parts supplied by reference TRBV19 and TRBJ1-2, is DGGITQSPKYLFRKEGQNVTLSCEQNLNHDAMYWYRQDPGQGLRLIYYSQIVNDFQKGDIAEGYSVSREKKESFPLTVTSAQKNPTAFYLCASRLTVVNYGYTFGSGTRLTVV.

The chain employs TRBV29-1 and TRBJ2-1; maybe TRBD1 (5 bases). Trimming took 7 bases from V and 1 from J, leaving 8 bases between them. The CDR3 has 12 amino acids. The germline gives CDR1 SQVTM, CDR2 ANQGSEA. CDR3: CSGGLSYNEQFF. As DNA, the CDR3 is TGCAGCGGGGGCCTTTCCTACAATGAGCAGTTCTTC.

The chain couples TRBV7-9 to TRBJ2-3, with 8 bases identical to TRBD1. Losses at the gene ends were 5 bases for V and 2 bases for J; bases not matched to a gene: 9. The CDR3 runs 16 residues. The germline V gene encodes CDR1 SEHNR and CDR2 FQNEAQ (reference sequence). The CDR3 sequence is CASSPGTGETTDTQYF. In DNA form, the CDR3 reads TGTGCCAGCAGCCCAGGGACAGGCGAAACCACAGATACGCAGTATTTT.